The sequence of this T cell receptor (beta chain) was determined in a study of CD4 T cell repertoires in COVID-19 (dated by TCRdb to 2020 to 2023). In terms of the full investigation: For cross-reactivity analysis, CFSE-low cells were expanded with IL-2 for nine to eleven days, then relabeled and restimulated with spike proteins from other coronaviruses. In COVID-19-recovered individuals, the study described naturally processed CD4+ T cell responses to SARS-CoV-2 spike and nucleoprotein and used TCR Vbeta sequencing to evaluate clonal composition. In a few recovered individuals, the researchers analyzed the TCR Vbeta repertoire of SARS-CoV-2-reactive T cells at the subset level. Broad study findings and their caveats: Several of the most expanded SARS-CoV-2-reactive clonotypes were present in two or all three memory subsets, which suggests intraclonal diversification. Between roughly 7 and 27% of SARS-CoV-2 clonotypes were also detected in SARS-CoV and/or HKU1 spike-stimulated secondary cultures, consistent with cross-reactivity.

The CDR3 numbers 16 residues from cysteine through phenylalanine. Only CDR3 DNA remains: 48 bases, in frame from the first base. The germline V gene yields MNHEY for CDR1 and SVGAGI for CDR2. Trimming at the junction amounts to 0 bases on V and 0 bases on J, and the germline ends lie 9 bases apart. In the paper's terms, the time point label means: sample from a COVID-19-recovered individual after infection. Patients who had recovered from mild-to-severe COVID-19 served as donors. Uncultured memory T cell samples were subjected to sequencing directly after ex vivo isolation. CD4+ total memory, central memory, effector memory and circulating T follicular helper cells were isolated from peripheral blood mononuclear cells. About this clone: The target of this receptor is not known. No per-base quality is available; no much larger clone lies one base away.

Library preparation was by the immunoSEQ multiplex PCR assay. The paper's processing steps were these. The Chao-Jaccard similarity index and the number of shared clonotypes were used to measure repertoire overlap between subsets. Drawn from immuneACCESS, this table holds only the in-frame rearrangements with V and J called that TCRdb kept. Clones are partly lost; checked studies trace under half to an unresolved V gene and leave the rest unexplained. D and trimming were read from the DNA, whereas the V and J calls and clone size are those reported in that table. The sample data list tens of thousands of clones, and under 90% of these were observed just once. The ten largest clones represent roughly 0.6% of the sample.

This sequence originates from a human donor who had COVID-19. Sequenced material: CD4+ T cells from peripheral blood, taken after recovery from COVID-19. The chain employs TRBV6-5 and TRBJ1-5, with no confidently assigned D gene. The CDR3 corresponds to CASSYSGYNSNQPQHF. The bases read TGTGCCAGCAGTTACTCTGGGTACAATAGCAATCAGCCCCAGCATTTT.